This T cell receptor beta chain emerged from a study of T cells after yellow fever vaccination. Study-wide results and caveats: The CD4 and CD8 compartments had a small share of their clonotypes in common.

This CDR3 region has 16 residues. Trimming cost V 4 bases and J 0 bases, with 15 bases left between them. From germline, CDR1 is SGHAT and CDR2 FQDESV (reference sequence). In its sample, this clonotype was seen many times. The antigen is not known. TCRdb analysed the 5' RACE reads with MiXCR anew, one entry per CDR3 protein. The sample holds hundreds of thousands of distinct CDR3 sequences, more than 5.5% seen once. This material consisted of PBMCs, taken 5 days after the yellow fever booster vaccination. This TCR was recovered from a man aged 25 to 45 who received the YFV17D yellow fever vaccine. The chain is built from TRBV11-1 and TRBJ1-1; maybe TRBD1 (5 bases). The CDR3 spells CASSSTGDLMNTEAFF. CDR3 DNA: TGTGCCAGCAGCTCAACAGGAGACCTCATGAACACTGAAGCTTTCTTT.